What follows are 23 T cell receptor beta chains derived from one specimen sequenced in a study of T cells in Graves' hyperthyroidism and ophthalmopathy. The TCR beta CDR3 regions underwent amplification using RNA transcripts as the source. TCR CDR3 regions were first amplified by RT-PCR with HTBI primers. Via MiXCR, TCRdb re-called the multiplex PCR reads, giving one row per CDR3 protein. The sample lists hundreds of thousands of distinct CDR3 sequences, around 15% occurring once. The sequencing sample was made of blood. These receptors all come from a man between 18 and 35 years old with Graves' ophthalmopathy.

About this clonotype itself: One junction end does not reproduce the germline sequence, and a read error may be involved. V and J are TRBV6-2 or TRBV6-3 and TRBJ2-3; D might be TRBD2 (6 bases). Germline values: CDR1 MNHEY, CDR2 SVGEGT. The CDR3 spans 13 residues. CDR3 in amino acids: CANSGDLADTQYF. CDR3 nucleotides: TGTGCCAACAGTGGGGACTTGGCAGATACACAGTATTTT.

This clonotype was counted ten times or more. This chain links TRBV12-3 or TRBV12-4 with TRBJ2-7, with D possibly matching TRBD1 (6 bases). Trimming removed 3 bases from V and 2 bases from J, with 11 bases in between. The CDR3 extends over 14 amino acids. The CDR3 is CASSLQGKTYEQYF. In nucleotides, the CDR3 is TGTGCCAGCAGTTTGCAGGGGAAGACCTACGAGCAGTACTTC.

This clonotype was seen repeatedly, ten times or more. V is TRBV7-2 and J is TRBJ1-1, with unresolved D. CDR3 length: 13 residues. V was cut by 4 bases and J by 3 bases, with 9 bases left in between. Germline values: CDR1 SGHTA, CDR2 FQGNSA. The CDR3 loop reads CASSSRWDTEAFF. For the CDR3, the DNA is TGTGCCAGCAGCTCTCGGTGGGACACTGAAGCTTTCTTT.

The chain has TRBV6-2 or TRBV6-3 and TRBJ2-7, with TRBD1 matching 11 bases. Germline CDR1 MNHEY, CDR2 SVGEGT. With 5 bases clipped from V and 2 bases from J, the junction kept 23 bases outside the gene matches. CDR3 length: 21 amino acids. This CDR3 is CASSPPGQGARFREGPYEQYF. The CDR3 DNA follows: TGTGCCAGCAGTCCCCCAGGACAGGGGGCGAGATTTCGGGAGGGCCCCTACGAGCAGTACTTC.

This clonotype has just a few counts. V usage is TRBV4-1 and J usage is TRBJ2-7; D not certain. Germline V gene data show CDR1 as MGHRA and CDR2 as YSYEKL. CDR3 length: 12 amino acids. V gave up 1 base and J gave up 6 bases, with 7 bases separating them. The chain's CDR3 is CASSQADSEQYF. The CDR3 DNA follows: TGCGCCAGCAGCCAAGCTGACTCCGAGCAGTACTTC.

The chain uses TRBV27 and TRBJ2-1; TRBD2 might be the D (7 bases). The germline V gene encodes CDR1 MNHEY and CDR2 SMNVEV (reference sequence). The CDR3 runs to 16 residues. Trimming shortened V by 2 bases and J by 0 bases, and 11 bases separated the two germline ends. CDR3 sequence reads: CASSLRGAPSYNEQFF. DNA for the CDR3: TGTGCCAGCAGTTTACGGGGGGCCCCCTCCTACAATGAGCAGTTCTTC.

There are many counts of this clonotype. V usage is TRBV30 and J usage is TRBJ2-7; 11 bases map to TRBD2. The CDR3 length is 16 residues. The junction had 8 bases not matched to a gene; V was cut back by 1 base and J by 3 bases. The V gene's germline CDR1 is GTSNPN and CDR2 SVGIG (reference sequence). The CDR3 here is CAWSAIYGTSGYEQYF. Here the CDR3 DNA reads TGTGCCTGGAGTGCCATTTACGGGACTAGCGGCTACGAGCAGTACTTC.

This clonotype was detected many times. The chain uses TRBV11-2 and TRBJ2-7; 8 bases map to TRBD2. The J segment lost 1 base and the V segment lost 2 bases, leaving 13 bases of the junction unmatched. This CDR3 is built from 18 residues. Germline CDR1 is SGHAT and CDR2 is FQNNGV. CDR3 DNA: TGTGCCAGCAGCTTAATCTCGGGCCTAGCGGGTGATTCCTACGAGCAGTACTTC. Amino acid sequence: CASSLISGLAGDSYEQYF.

This clonotype was observed many times. The rearrangement uses TRBV7-2 and TRBJ2-2; no definite D call. Trimming took off 8 bases at V and 1 base at J, with 2 bases between the two ends. From germline, CDR1 is SGHTA and CDR2 FQGNSA. The CDR3 runs 11 residues. This chain's CDR3 is CASWNTGELFF. CDR3 sequence (DNA): TGTGCCAGCTGGAACACCGGGGAGCTGTTTTTT.

This clonotype was picked up many times. This chain joins TRBV12-3 or TRBV12-4 and TRBJ2-1; D might be TRBD2 (6 bases). The V end lost 4 bases, the J end lost 6 bases, and 16 bases lay between the germline ends. The CDR3 sequence is 15 residues long. The CDR3 loop is CASSSSRGTINEQFF. In DNA, the CDR3 is TGTGCCAGCAGTTCATCGCGGGGAACGATCAATGAGCAGTTCTTC.

At least ten counts were recorded for this clonotype. The chain recombines TRBV7-9 with TRBJ2-3; a possible D gene is TRBD2 (5 bases). The CDR3 length is 13 residues. Germline-derived CDR1 and CDR2 are SEHNR and FQNEAQ (reference sequence). V shed 1 base and J shed 5 bases, with 7 bases lying between them. The CDR3 sequence is CASSLVEGDTQYF. The CDR3 DNA sequence: TGTGCCAGCAGCTTAGTTGAGGGAGATACGCAGTATTTT.

This clonotype was found many times. J is TRBJ2-7 and V is TRBV12-3 or TRBV12-4; 9 nucleotides line up with TRBD1. Trimming removed 6 bases from V and 2 bases from J; junction bases left unmatched: 5. CDR3 length equals 14 residues. The DNA for the CDR3 is TGTGCCAGCAGGCCCGGGACAGGGCCCTACGAGCAGTACTTC. Residues: CASRPGTGPYEQYF.

This chain connects TRBV30 to TRBJ1-2; 7 bases map to TRBD1. V was clipped by 2 bases and J by 10 bases; unmatched bases: 7. CDR1 is GTSNPN, CDR2 SVGIG, per germline (reference sequence). The CDR3 contains 12 residues. The CDR3, as DNA: TGTGCCTGGAGTACAGGGGACCATGACTACACCTTC. It codes for CAWSTGDHDYTF. Based on the CDR3 plus reference TRBV30 and TRBJ1-2, the full variable domain is SQTIHQWPATLVQPVGSPLSLECTVEGTSNPNLYWYRQAAGRGLQLLFYSVGIGQISSEVPQNLSASRPQDRQFILSSKKLLLSDSGFYLCAWSTGDHDYTFGSGTRLTVV.

The chain uses TRBV11-2 and TRBJ2-1; D possibly matches TRBD1 or TRBD2 (5 bases each). V lost 8 bases and J 6 bases, leaving 11 bases between the germline ends. Per germline, CDR1 SGHAT and CDR2 FQNNGV. The CDR3 is 12 amino acids. Written as DNA, the CDR3 is TGTGCCAGCCGCCTAGGGACCAATGAGCAGTTCTTC. This translates into CASRLGTNEQFF.

V usage is TRBV5-1 and J usage is TRBJ1-2; 8 bases align to TRBD1. J was trimmed by 3 bases and V by 0 bases; bases with no gene match: 7. Germline V CDR1 and CDR2: SGHRS, YFSETQ. This CDR3 region has 16 residues. The CDR3 nucleotides are TGCGCCAGCAGCTTGGAGGCAGGACAGGGATACTATGGCTACACCTTC. Protein product: CASSLEAGQGYYGYTF.

The chain uses TRBV6-2 or TRBV6-3 and TRBJ2-7; D not certain. The ends were cut back, 2 bases at V and 6 bases at J, with 14 bases in the middle. Per the germline V gene, CDR1 is MNHEY and CDR2 is SVGEGT. The CDR3 has 14 residues. CDR3 DNA: TGTGCCAGCAGTTACCCTTGGCTTCGCACCGAGCAGTACTTC. Amino acid sequence: CASSYPWLRTEQYF.

This clonotype turned up a few times. The chain employs TRBV29-1 and TRBJ2-5; perhaps TRBD2 as D (5 bases). Germline V gene sequence: CDR1 SQVTM, CDR2 ANQGSEA. This CDR3 spans 12 amino acids. The ends were cut back, 5 bases at V and 1 base at J, with 8 bases in the middle. This chain's CDR3 is CSVLEAQETQYF. The CDR3 DNA reads TGCAGCGTTTTGGAGGCCCAAGAGACCCAGTACTTC.

This clonotype was counted ten times or more. The chain has TRBV3-1 and TRBJ2-1, with D uncertain. V lost 4 bases and J lost 6, with 10 bases in between. The CDR3 has 13 residues. The germline gives CDR1 LGHDT, CDR2 YNNKEL (reference sequence). The CDR3 loop is CASSRMGTNEQFF. CDR3 nucleotides: TGTGCCAGCAGCCGGATGGGAACCAATGAGCAGTTCTTC.

V is TRBV5-5 and J is TRBJ2-1; D perhaps matches TRBD1 (5 bases). Trimming pared 1 base from V and 7 bases from J, leaving 15 bases between. CDR1 and CDR2 (germline): SGHKS, YYEKEE (reference sequence). The length of the CDR3 is 15 residues. The CDR3 coding sequence is TGTGCCAGCAGCTTGCAAGGGGCCCGGTATAATGAGCAGTTCTTC. The encoded protein is CASSLQGARYNEQFF.

This clonotype came up many times. The V and J genes are TRBV20-1 and TRBJ1-6, with 7 bases that match TRBD1. Germline values: CDR1 DFQATT, CDR2 SNEGSKA (reference sequence). The CDR3 is made up of 15 amino acids. The V segment lost 4 bases and the J segment 7 bases; nucleotides outside the gene matches: 10. CDR3 sequence (DNA): TGCAGTGCTATAAGAGGGGGCAGTGGCAATTCACCCCTCCACTTT. Its translation is CSAIRGGSGNSPLHF.

A few counts support this clonotype. This chain uses TRBV30 with TRBJ1-6, with D perhaps matching TRBD1 (5 bases). The CDR3 consists of 15 residues. The V gene's germline CDR1 is GTSNPN and CDR2 SVGIG (reference sequence). Trimming removed 2 bases at V and 0 bases at J, with 8 bases between. This CDR3 reads CAWSKGISYNSPLHF. CDR3 nucleotide sequence: TGTGCCTGGAGTAAGGGGATCTCCTATAATTCACCCCTCCACTTT.

In this sample, this clonotype turned up a few times. CDR3 in amino acids: CASSLQPGANVLTF. The CDR3 coding sequence is TGTGCCAGCAGCTTACAGCCTGGGGCCAACGTCCTGACTTTC. The genes are TRBV7-3 and TRBJ2-6; unclear D gene. Trimming shortened V by 2 bases and J by 2 bases, and 4 bases separated the two germline ends. Germline CDR1 SGHTA, CDR2 FQGTGA. CDR3 size: 14 residues.

This clonotype has a count of ten or more. This chain links TRBV20-1 with TRBJ1-6, with D unclear. Germline V gives CDR1 DFQATT, CDR2 SNEGSKA (reference sequence). The germline V and J ends were trimmed by 6 bases and 7 bases, with 10 bases remaining between them. There are 12 residues in the CDR3. Here the CDR3 DNA reads TGCAGTGCAGGGAGGCCAAATTCACCCCTCCACTTT. This sequence encodes CSAGRPNSPLHF.